The 28 T cell receptor beta chains presented below share a single source sample, sequenced in a study of beta chain features in type 1 diabetes. Expressed TCRB transcripts were sequenced because the entire RNA isolate underwent reverse transcription. TCRdb's copy holds only in-frame clones and misses some; the assay was immunoSEQ multiplex PCR. The sample lists about 160,000 clones, around 8.4% occurring once. Their specific antigens are unknown. Broader study findings: In every one of the four CD4+ subsets, TCRB CDR3s were moderately but significantly shorter in Type 1 diabetes patients.

The source material was central memory CD4+ T cells from blood. Receptors were obtained from a woman aged 18-29 years with type 1 diabetes.

The sample holds a few counts of this clone. The gene calls are TRBV30 and TRBJ1-1, with D hard to call. The CDR3 extends over 13 amino acids. Per germline, CDR1 GTSNPN and CDR2 SVGIG (reference sequence). V was trimmed by 0 bases and J by 1 base, leaving 6 bases between them. CDR3 amino acids: CAWSVHRNTEAFF. The CDR3 DNA is TGTGCCTGGAGTGTACACAGGAACACTGAAGCTTTCTTT.

The V gene is TRBV19, the J gene TRBJ2-3; D not certain. The V gene's germline CDR1 is LNHDA and CDR2 SQIVND (reference sequence). CDR3 length equals 14 residues. Trimming shortened V by 2 bases and J by 10 bases, and 16 bases separated the two germline ends. The CDR3 loop reads CASSIPGRPMAQYF. The CDR3 nucleotides read TGTGCCAGTAGTATACCGGGTCGCCCTATGGCGCAGTATTTT.

This clone was picked up a small number of times. The chain is built from TRBV27 and TRBJ2-7, with 11 bases lining up with TRBD1. The length of the CDR3 is 12 residues. Trimming removed 10 bases from V and 7 bases from J; junction bases left unmatched: 6. Germline CDR1 MNHEY, CDR2 SMNVEV (reference sequence). The CDR3 reads CANPDRGLEQYF. Here the CDR3 DNA reads TGTGCCAACCCGGACAGGGGGCTTGAGCAGTACTTC.

The chain recombines TRBV28 with TRBJ1-4; 9 bases match TRBD1. The V and J ends lost 5 bases and 4 bases, in that order; junction bases with no gene match: 2. There are 14 residues in the CDR3. Germline V gives CDR1 MDHEN, CDR2 SYDVKM. In DNA form, the CDR3 reads TGTGCCAGCAGTAAGACAGGGGGTAATGAAAAACTGTTTTTT. It encodes CASSKTGGNEKLFF.

The genes are TRBV30 and TRBJ2-5; D unclear. The CDR3 is 13 residues long. V shed 0 bases and J shed 5 bases, with 10 bases lying between them. Germline V gene lookup returns CDR1 GTSNPN and CDR2 SVGIG (reference sequence). The CDR3 bases are TGTGCCTGGAGTGTCGGGTCGTCGGAGACCCAGTACTTC. The encoded protein is CAWSVGSSETQYF.

The gene calls are TRBV29-1 and TRBJ2-3, with 12 bases that match TRBD1. J was trimmed by 6 bases and V by 4 bases; bases with no gene match: 8. This CDR3 is built from 15 residues. Looked up from germline, CDR1 is SQVTM and CDR2 is ANQGSEA. The CDR3 nucleotides read TGCAGCGTTGTTGGGACAGGGGGCGGAGGGGATACGCAGTATTTT. It specifies CSVVGTGGGGDTQYF.

This clone was seen a handful of times. This chain connects TRBV9 to TRBJ2-7; tentative D call: TRBD2 (6 bases). CDR3 size: 14 residues. Germline-derived CDR1 and CDR2 are SGDLS and YYNGEE. Trimming pared 0 bases from V and 4 bases from J, leaving 11 bases between. The CDR3 is CASSVDGGRYEQYF. The DNA for the CDR3 is TGTGCCAGCAGCGTAGACGGGGGTAGATACGAGCAGTACTTC. Full variable domain (outside the CDR3, taken from reference TRBV9 and TRBJ2-7): DSGVTQTPKHLITATGQRVTLRCSPRSGDLSVYWYQQSLDQGLQFLIQYYNGEERAKGNILERFSAQQFPDLHSELNLSSLELGDSALYFCASSVDGGRYEQYFGPGTRLTVT.

For this clone: Other DNA sequences in this specimen translate into the identical CDR3. Written as DNA, the CDR3 is TGTGCCAGCAGCCCGACTAGGAGTGAGCAGTACTTC. As protein: CASSPTRSEQYF. The chain links TRBV14 to TRBJ2-7; tentative D call: TRBD2 (6 bases). This CDR3 comprises 12 residues. V gave up 4 bases and J gave up 7 bases, with 11 bases separating them. Germline V CDR1 and CDR2: SGHDN, FVKESK.

This chain joins TRBV30 and TRBJ2-7, with 7 bases matching TRBD1. The CDR3 consists of 13 residues. The ends lost 1 base at V and 4 bases at J; junction bases unmatched: 4. Per the germline V gene, CDR1 is GTSNPN and CDR2 is SVGIG (reference sequence). In nucleotides, the CDR3 is TGTGCCTGGAGTGCAGACAGGGCTTACGAGCAGTACTTC. Translating it yields CAWSADRAYEQYF.

CDR3 loop: CASSEQGSNYGYTF. As DNA, the CDR3 is TGTGCCAGCAGTGAGCAGGGTTCTAACTATGGCTACACCTTC. The chain couples TRBV9 to TRBJ1-2; weak D call: TRBD1 (5 bases). This CDR3 is built from 14 residues. Deletions cut 5 bases from V and 0 bases from J, with 11 bases between. CDR1 is SGDLS, CDR2 YYNGEE, per germline. Filled out from reference TRBV9 and TRBJ1-2, the complete variable domain reads DSGVTQTPKHLITATGQRVTLRCSPRSGDLSVYWYQQSLDQGLQFLIQYYNGEERAKGNILERFSAQQFPDLHSELNLSSLELGDSALYFCASSEQGSNYGYTFGSGTRLTVV.

In regard to this clone: Other nucleotide sequences from this sample produce the same CDR3. The rearrangement links TRBV29-1 to TRBJ1-1; a weak D match, TRBD1 (6 bases). V lost 3 bases and J lost 10, with 12 bases in between. Germline V CDR1 and CDR2: SQVTM, ANQGSEA. CDR3 length equals 11 residues. CDR3 bases: TGCAGCGTTGATAGGGGGTGGGGAGCTTTCTTT. Amino acid sequence: CSVDRGWGAFF. The variable domain in full, completed from reference TRBV29-1 and TRBJ1-1, reads SAVISQKPSRDICQRGTSLTIQCQVDSQVTMMFWYRQQPGQSLTLIATANQGSEATYESGFVIDKFPISRPNLTFSTLTVSNMSPEDSSIYLCSVDRGWGAFFGQGTRLTVV.

In DNA, the CDR3 is TGTGCCAGCAGCGCCAACCGGGACAGGAACACTGAAGCTTTCTTT. Its translation is CASSANRDRNTEAFF. The chain combines TRBV9 with TRBJ1-1; 7 nucleotides agree with TRBD1. The CDR3 spans 15 residues. CDR1 SGDLS and CDR2 YYNGEE come from the germline V gene. The J segment lost 1 base and the V segment lost 3 bases, leaving 6 bases of the junction unmatched.

The CDR3 spells CASSETPRDSPLHF. The CDR3 coding sequence is TGTGCCAGCAGTGAAACCCCCCGCGATTCACCCCTCCACTTT. The J gene is TRBJ1-6, the V gene TRBV6-1; D gene uncertain. This CDR3 has 14 amino acids. Germline V gene sequence: CDR1 MNHNS, CDR2 SASEGT. Trimming took 2 bases from V and 8 from J, leaving 10 bases between them.

The V and J genes are TRBV15 and TRBJ1-1, with a weak D call TRBD1 (5 bases). The V gene lost 2 bases and the J gene lost 5 bases, with 12 bases spanning the gap. CDR1 and CDR2 (germline): LNHNV, YYDKDF (reference sequence). CDR3 length: 14 amino acids. CDR3 loop: CATSRQGLGTEAFF. The CDR3 DNA reads TGTGCCACCAGCAGACAGGGTCTAGGAACTGAAGCTTTCTTT.

This clone was seen more than once but under ten times. This chain links TRBV11-3 with TRBJ2-1; tentative D call: TRBD2 (7 bases). Germline-derived CDR1 and CDR2 are SGHNT and YENEEA. The CDR3 has 16 residues. Trimming took 4 bases from V and 5 from J, leaving 18 bases between them. CDR3 bases: TGTGCCAGCAGCTGGTTCACTACGGGGGGCAACAATGAGCAGTTCTTC. Protein sequence: CASSWFTTGGNNEQFF.

This clone was seen more than once but under ten times. The genes are TRBV6-5 and TRBJ1-1, with D unresolved. Germline loops: CDR1 MNHEY, CDR2 SVGAGI. The CDR3 consists of 12 residues. The V and J ends lost 8 bases and 8 bases respectively, with 15 bases between them. DNA for the CDR3: TGTGCCAGCTGGGCAGGCGGGAGGGAAGCTTTCTTT. Translated: CASWAGGREAFF.

The rearrangement joins TRBV7-9 to TRBJ2-5; 7 nucleotides align to TRBD1. The CDR3 is 12 amino acids. The germline V gene has CDR1 SEHNR and CDR2 FQNEAQ (reference sequence). Trimming at V came to 5 bases and at J to 5 bases, leaving 2 bases not matched to a gene. The chain's CDR3 is CASSPQGETQYF. The DNA for the CDR3 is TGTGCCAGCAGCCCACAGGGGGAGACCCAGTACTTC. Drawing the rest from reference TRBV7-9 and TRBJ2-5, the complete variable domain is DTGVSQNPRHKITKRGQNVTFRCDPISEHNRLYWYRQTLGQGPEFLTYFQNEAQLEKSRLLSDRFSAERPKGSFSTLEIQRTEQGDSAMYLCASSPQGETQYFGPGTRLLVL.

The chain combines TRBV6-6 with TRBJ2-7; possible D gene TRBD1, 6 bases. Deletions cut 3 bases from V and 3 bases from J, with 15 bases between. The germline CDR1 and CDR2 sequences are MNHNY and SVGAGI (reference sequence). CDR3 size: 15 residues. The CDR3 spells CASSYDGQPHYEQYF. The CDR3 nucleotides read TGTGCCAGCAGTTATGACGGACAGCCCCACTACGAGCAGTACTTC.

This clone came up a few times. V is TRBV7-2 and J is TRBJ1-5; possibly TRBD1 for D (6 bases). The CDR3 runs to 13 residues. Germline V lookup: CDR1 SGHTA, CDR2 FQGNSA. V lost 6 bases, J lost 7 bases, and 13 bases lay in between. The CDR3 bases are TGTGCCAGCAGTATAGGACAGTCCCAGCCCCAGCATTTT. Its translation is CASSIGQSQPQHF.

This clone was seen a handful of times. V and J are TRBV18 and TRBJ2-7, with D perhaps TRBD1 (5 bases). V gave up 4 bases and J gave up 6 bases, with 10 bases separating them. The length of the CDR3 is 12 residues. CDR1 is KGHSH and CDR2 is LQKENI in the germline V gene. CDR3 sequence reads: CASSRPQGEQYF. The CDR3 DNA is TGTGCCAGCTCACGACCCCAGGGCGAGCAGTACTTC.

The chain employs TRBV11-3 and TRBJ2-1; D possibly corresponds to TRBD2 (6 bases). The V gene's germline CDR1 is SGHNT and CDR2 YENEEA. The ends were cut back, 5 bases at V and 1 base at J, with 12 bases in the middle. There are 15 residues in the CDR3. Here the CDR3 reads CASSPGGISYNEQFF. The DNA for the CDR3 is TGTGCCAGCAGCCCCGGGGGAATATCCTACAATGAGCAGTTCTTC. Full variable domain (missing parts from reference TRBV11-3 and TRBJ2-1): EAGVVQSPRYKIIEKKQPVAFWCNPISGHNTLYWYLQNLGQGPELLIRYENEEAVDDSQLPKDRFSAERLKGVDSTLKIQPAELGDSAVYLCASSPGGISYNEQFFGPGTRLTVL.

The chain has TRBV4-1 and TRBJ2-3, with a tentative D call TRBD2 (6 bases). This CDR3 region has 14 residues. Per germline, CDR1 MGHRA and CDR2 YSYEKL. The V gene lost 0 bases and the J gene lost 4 bases, with 8 bases spanning the gap. The CDR3 here is CASSQEGTPDTQYF. For the CDR3, the DNA is TGCGCCAGCAGCCAAGAGGGGACTCCAGATACGCAGTATTTT.

In this sample, this clone turned up a few times. The chain carries TRBV5-1 and TRBJ2-1; 7 bases agree with TRBD2. This CDR3 contains 12 residues. With V trimmed by 3 bases and J by 7 bases, 1 base remained unmatched. Germline V CDR1 and CDR2: SGHRS, YFSETQ. The CDR3 here is CASSWGLNEQFF. The CDR3 region has the DNA TGCGCCAGCAGCTGGGGACTAAATGAGCAGTTCTTC.

There are a few counts of this clone. This chain uses TRBV13 with TRBJ1-5, with D perhaps TRBD1 (5 bases). Germline values: CDR1 PRHDT, CDR2 FYEKMQ (reference sequence). The CDR3 loop spans 12 amino acids. The V end was cut by 5 bases, the J end by 9 bases, with 11 bases between. DNA for the CDR3: TGTGCCAGCAGCCAAGGTAGGGGGCCCCAGCATTTT. Translation gives CASSQGRGPQHF.

J is TRBJ2-1 and V is TRBV28, with 8 bases lining up with TRBD2. Germline V gene sequence: CDR1 MDHEN, CDR2 SYDVKM. Trimming cost V 6 bases and J 5 bases; bases outside gene matches: 9. The CDR3 runs 15 residues. The CDR3 nucleotides are TGTGCCAGCAGCCAAGGTGGAGCGGGAGACAATGAGCAGTTCTTC. This translates into CASSQGGAGDNEQFF.

In this sample, this clone turned up a few times. The same CDR3 arises from other DNA sequences in this sample as well. The chain joins TRBV20-1 to TRBJ1-1; tentatively, D is TRBD1 (5 bases). Germline assignment: CDR1 DFQATT and CDR2 SNEGSKA (reference sequence). V was shortened by 6 bases and J by 8 bases, with 10 bases between the two germline ends. The CDR3 is made up of 10 amino acids. CDR3 bases: TGCAGTGCGGGGCAGGGCGAAGCTTTCTTT. Translation: CSAGQGEAFF.

The rearrangement uses TRBV7-7 and TRBJ2-5; weak D call: TRBD1 (5 bases). Germline values: CDR1 SSHAT, CDR2 FNYEAQ (reference sequence). The CDR3 length is 15 residues. The ends were cut back, 1 base at V and 3 bases at J, with 12 bases in the middle. The CDR3 bases are TGTGCCAGCAGCTTAGTCCCGGGCAGGGAAGAGACCCAGTACTTC. It is translated as CASSLVPGREETQYF.

This clone has just a few counts. The rearrangement uses TRBV9 and TRBJ1-4, with a weak D call TRBD1 (6 bases). The CDR3 contains 18 residues. Trimming cost V 3 bases and J 5 bases, with 23 bases left between them. Germline V lookup: CDR1 SGDLS, CDR2 YYNGEE. The CDR3 protein is CASSASERWTEVNEKLFF. The CDR3 bases are TGTGCCAGCAGCGCAAGCGAGCGATGGACAGAAGTAAATGAAAAACTGTTTTTT.